This T cell receptor (beta chain) stems from a study of cytomegalovirus exposure and HLA in healthy donors. Study context: An earlier analysis identified 120 million or so unique TCR beta sequences in some 170 million T cells. General observations from the study: In vitro, a few CMV-associated chains proved specific for CMV antigens. The classifier, whose performance was assessed in both the original and validation cohorts, reportedly diagnosed cytomegalovirus status with high specificity and sensitivity. A later analysis found common viral pathogens apparently linked to several of the most significant clusters.

Concerning this clone itself: The antigen is unknown.

The PCR ran on 60 Vbeta and 13 Jbeta primers. Some clones are missing from TCRdb's copy, which holds only in-frame ones; the method was immunoSEQ multiplex PCR. The profile shows some 130,000 clones, 77% of them singletons. The germline V gene encodes CDR1 LNHDA and CDR2 SQIVND (reference sequence). Germline trimming cut 6 bases from V and 10 bases from J; bases unmatched to any gene: 7. The CDR3 sequence is 12 residues long. This clonotype was obtained from a male donor in good health and CMV-seropositive. The sequenced sample consisted of PBMCs. This chain links TRBV19 with TRBJ1-2; 8 positions match TRBD1. CDR3 sequence (DNA): TGTGCCAGTAGGGACCGGGACAGGCACTACACCTTC. Its protein is CASRDRDRHYTF.